This T cell receptor (beta chain) was documented in a study of shared clonotypes between healthy human individuals. Turning to this clone: The identical CDR3 is also encoded by other nucleotide sequences in the sample.

Naive-designated CD8 cells lacked CD45RO, were positively enriched for CCR7, and omitted terminally differentiated effector memory CD45RA+ cells. CDR1 and CDR2 from the germline V gene are SGDLS and YYNGEE. The CDR3 spans 14 residues. Trimming took 2 bases from V and 1 from J, leaving 9 bases between them. It was at deep level that the assay was run. Profiling relied on immunoSEQ multiplex PCR, and the TCRdb table lists in-frame clones only, not all of them. The sample contains roughly 2,000,000 clones, approximately 92% of which appear only once. Sample: naive CD8+ T cells from PBMCs. The TCR originated in a man between 18 and 35 years old in good health. Some clones in this sample may be carry-over from other donors' samples. The chain joins TRBV9 to TRBJ1-1, with D unclear. The CDR3 is CASSVGGENTEAFF. As DNA, the CDR3 is TGTGCCAGCAGCGTGGGCGGGGAGAACACTGAAGCTTTCTTT. Full variable domain (outside the CDR3, taken from reference TRBV9 and TRBJ1-1): DSGVTQTPKHLITATGQRVTLRCSPRSGDLSVYWYQQSLDQGLQFLIQYYNGEERAKGNILERFSAQQFPDLHSELNLSSLELGDSALYFCASSVGGENTEAFFGQGTRLTVV.